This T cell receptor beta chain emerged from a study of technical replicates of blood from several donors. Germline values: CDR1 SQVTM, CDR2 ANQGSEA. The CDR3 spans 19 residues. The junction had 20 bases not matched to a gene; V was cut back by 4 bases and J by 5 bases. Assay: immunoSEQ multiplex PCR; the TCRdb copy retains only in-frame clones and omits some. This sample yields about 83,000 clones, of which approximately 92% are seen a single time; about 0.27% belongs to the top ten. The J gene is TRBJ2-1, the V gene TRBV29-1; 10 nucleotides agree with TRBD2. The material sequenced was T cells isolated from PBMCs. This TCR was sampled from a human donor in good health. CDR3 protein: CSVVSLLAGVPTLNNEQFF. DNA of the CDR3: TGCAGCGTTGTCAGTCTTCTAGCGGGAGTCCCTACATTAAACAATGAGCAGTTCTTC.